The T cell receptor (beta chain) under discussion was sequenced for a study of T cells after yellow fever vaccination. On the study more broadly: Those fractions that held only low numbers of cells were prepared using the SMART-Seq v4 Ultra Low Input RNA kit.

A process of 5'RACE template switching, which added a universal primer site and UMIs, was used to make TCR cDNA. TCRdb ran MiXCR on the 5' RACE reads and lists one entry per CDR3 protein. The sample contains hundreds of thousands of distinct CDR3 sequences, 8.7% of which appear only once. A few counts support this clonotype. Its specificity is unknown. Study-wide findings and caveats: Weaker, the secondary response had a peak occurring faster, on day 5 versus 15.

The input for sequencing was CD4+ T cells sorted from PBMCs, taken 5 days after the yellow fever booster vaccination. The source is a man aged 18 to 30 who received the YFV17D yellow fever vaccine.

CDR3 nucleotides: TGTGCCAGCAGGCGACAGGGGACAGTCATAGATACGCAGTATTTT. Its translation: CASRRQGTVIDTQYF. The rearrangement uses TRBV6-1 and TRBJ2-3; 8 nucleotides match TRBD1. The CDR3 has 15 amino acids. The trim removed 6 bases at V and 5 bases at J, leaving 10 bases unmatched. The germline CDR1 and CDR2 sequences are MNHNS and SASEGT.